The 20 T cell receptor beta chains in this list originate from one sample, sequenced in a study of blood T cell repertoires in COVID-19. Libraries were prepared by immunoSEQ multiplex PCR; TCRdb keeps only in-frame clonotypes and omits some of them. The sample has some 140,000 clones; 60% to 85% are singletons. Sequencing was done on a sample of peripheral blood. The receptors shown here come from a man older than 75 with acute or convalescent COVID-19.

The V call is TRBV30, the J call TRBJ1-4; no clear D gene. Germline-derived CDR1 and CDR2 are GTSNPN and SVGIG (reference sequence). V lost 4 bases and J lost 4, with 10 bases in between. This CDR3 is 13 amino acids long. CDR3 bases: TGTGCCTGGACTTCCGGGGTTAATGAAAAACTGTTTTTT. Protein product: CAWTSGVNEKLFF.

The chain uses TRBV6-5 and TRBJ2-1; 8 bases are shared with TRBD2. Looked up from germline, CDR1 is MNHEY and CDR2 is SVGAGI. The CDR3 sequence is 12 residues long. V gave up 7 bases and J gave up 10 bases; unmatched junction bases: 6. The CDR3, as DNA: TGTGCCAGCAAGAGGGCGGGAGGAGAGCAGTTCTTC. It translates to CASKRAGGEQFF.

This chain connects TRBV7-6 to TRBJ1-1; no reliable D call. Germline loops: CDR1 SGHVS, CDR2 FNYEAQ. V was clipped by 6 bases and J by 6 bases, with 14 bases between them. The CDR3 is 13 amino acids. CDR3 sequence: CASSSPLGAEAFF. The CDR3 bases are TGTGCCAGCAGTTCTCCTCTTGGAGCTGAAGCTTTCTTT.

The CDR3 coding sequence is TGTGCCAGCAGCTGGGGGCGAGCAGTCGACATGAACACTGAAGCTTTCTTT. This encodes CASSWGRAVDMNTEAFF. This chain connects TRBV5-5 to TRBJ1-1; perhaps TRBD1 as D (6 bases). Trimming took off 3 bases at V and 0 bases at J, with 18 bases between the two ends. CDR1 SGHKS and CDR2 YYEKEE come from the germline V gene (reference sequence). The CDR3 runs 17 residues. The whole variable domain, remainder taken from reference TRBV5-5 and TRBJ1-1, is DAGVTQSPTHLIKTRGQQVTLRCSPISGHKSVSWYQQVLGQGPQFIFQYYEKEERGRGNFPDRFSARQFPNYSSELNVNALLLGDSALYLCASSWGRAVDMNTEAFFGQGTRLTVV.

The rearrangement joins TRBV10-1 to TRBJ2-1; TRBD1 agrees at 9 bases. The CDR3 is made up of 17 amino acids. Losses at the gene ends were 3 bases for V and 7 bases for J; bases not matched to a gene: 13. Germline CDR1 and CDR2: WNHNN and SYGVQD (reference sequence). CDR3 sequence (DNA): TGCGCCAGCAGTGACCCGGTACAGGGGGCGATTCCAAATGAGCAGTTCTTC. Its protein product is CASSDPVQGAIPNEQFF.

The chain has TRBV20-1 and TRBJ2-3, with 11 bases identical to TRBD2. Germline lookup yields CDR1 DFQATT and CDR2 SNEGSKA (reference sequence). V lost 3 bases and J lost 4; bases outside the gene matches: 9. The CDR3 length is 16 residues. The CDR3 protein is CSASSSGGSPPDTQYF. DNA for the CDR3: TGCAGTGCTAGTTCTAGCGGGGGGTCACCCCCAGATACGCAGTATTTT.

V is TRBV9 and J is TRBJ2-1; 10 nucleotides agree with TRBD2. This CDR3 has 15 amino acids. The V gene end was trimmed by 2 bases and the J gene end by 2 bases; junction bases not matched to a gene: 1. The germline V gene has CDR1 SGDLS and CDR2 YYNGEE. CDR3 sequence reads: CASSVGTSAYNEQFF. In nucleotides, the CDR3 is TGTGCCAGCAGCGTTGGGACTAGCGCCTACAATGAGCAGTTCTTC.

This clone appeared a few times. The chain carries TRBV24-1 and TRBJ2-2; 8 bases align to TRBD1. Germline V lookup: CDR1 KGHDR, CDR2 SFDVKD. V was pared by 6 bases and J by 9 bases, with 8 bases of the junction left unmatched. This CDR3 is 14 amino acids long. The CDR3 DNA reads TGTGCCACCAGTTTCGGGACAGGTGTGAGGGAGCTGTTTTTT. As protein: CATSFGTGVRELFF.

The rearrangement uses TRBV2 and TRBJ2-5; 11 bases align to TRBD2. This CDR3 comprises 15 residues. V gave up 2 bases and J gave up 4 bases; unmatched junction bases: 3. Per the germline V gene, CDR1 is SNHLY and CDR2 is FYNNEI. CDR3 nucleotides: TGTGCCAGCAGTGAACTAGCGGGGGGCGGAGAGACCCAGTACTTC. This encodes CASSELAGGGETQYF.

This chain connects TRBV28 to TRBJ2-7, with 13 bases that match TRBD2. V was pared by 6 bases and J by 5 bases, with 7 bases of the junction left unmatched. CDR3 size: 15 residues. The germline V gene has CDR1 MDHEN and CDR2 SYDVKM. DNA for the CDR3: TGTGCCAGCAGGCCAGGGACTAGCGGGGACCACGAGCAGTACGTC. It codes for CASRPGTSGDHEQYV.

The CDR3 loop is CASSQDRQGGVSYEQYF. The CDR3 coding sequence is TGTGCCAGCAGCCAAGATCGACAGGGAGGCGTCTCCTACGAGCAGTACTTC. The rearrangement joins TRBV4-2 to TRBJ2-7; TRBD1 is a possible D gene (7 bases). This CDR3 contains 17 residues. Trimming took off 0 bases at V and 0 bases at J, with 15 bases between the two ends. CDR1 and CDR2 from the germline V gene are LGHNA and YNFKEQ.

This chain joins TRBV18 and TRBJ1-5; TRBD1 might be the D (5 bases). Trimming pared 3 bases from V and 2 bases from J, leaving 14 bases between. The CDR3 has 16 amino acids. Germline lookup yields CDR1 KGHSH and CDR2 LQKENI. CDR3 protein: CASSPRDGGGNQPQHF. The CDR3 region has the DNA TGTGCCAGCTCACCGAGGGACGGGGGAGGCAATCAGCCCCAGCATTTT.

This sequence joins TRBV6-5 and TRBJ1-2; perhaps TRBD1 as D (5 bases). Germline V gene sequence: CDR1 MNHEY, CDR2 SVGAGI. V lost 0 bases and J lost 4, with 12 bases in between. The length of the CDR3 is 15 residues. The CDR3 reads CASSYSRLGGYGYTF. The CDR3 DNA reads TGTGCCAGCAGTTACTCGAGACTGGGGGGCTATGGCTACACCTTC.

Only a few counts were recorded for this clone. The rearrangement uses TRBV28 and TRBJ1-1; 7 bases match TRBD1. The CDR3 is made up of 14 amino acids. V dropped 5 bases and J dropped 7; count of bases not matched to a gene: 10. In germline, CDR1 is MDHEN, CDR2 SYDVKM. The CDR3 spells CASSPLPGQLEAFF. In DNA form, the CDR3 reads TGTGCCAGCAGTCCCCTACCGGGACAGCTTGAAGCTTTCTTT.

The rearrangement uses TRBV21-1 and TRBJ2-7; the D segment call TRBD2 is taken from the table without a DNA check. TRBV21-1 is assigned pseudogene status. The CDR3 loop spans 16 amino acids. In DNA, the CDR3 is TGTGCCAGCAGCAAAGTGAGAAGGGGGGGCGGGTCCGAGCAGTACTTC. Protein sequence: CASSKVRRGGGSEQYF.

The V call is TRBV4-1, the J call TRBJ2-7, with TRBD2 matching 9 bases. Per the germline V gene, CDR1 is MGHRA and CDR2 is YSYEKL. The CDR3 consists of 16 residues. J gave up 7 bases and V 1 base, and 11 bases lay outside the gene matches. The CDR3 loop is CASSQVLAGGPQEQYF. CDR3 bases: TGCGCCAGCAGCCAAGTGTTGGCGGGGGGGCCTCAGGAGCAGTACTTC.

The V call is TRBV18, the J call TRBJ2-7; unclear D gene. Deletions cut 2 bases from V and 3 bases from J, with 5 bases between. The CDR3 is 12 amino acids. Germline CDR1 KGHSH, CDR2 LQKENI. CDR3: CASSPAGYEQYV. The CDR3 nucleotides read TGTGCCAGCTCACCAGCCGGCTACGAGCAGTACGTC.

The chain couples TRBV5-1 to TRBJ2-5, with a possible D match to TRBD1 (6 bases). There are 14 residues in the CDR3. V was shortened by 1 base and J by 4 bases, with 11 bases between the two germline ends. Per germline, CDR1 SGHRS and CDR2 YFSETQ. CDR3 amino acids: CASSLWRGGETQYF. Here the CDR3 DNA reads TGCGCCAGCAGCTTGTGGAGAGGGGGAGAGACCCAGTACTTC. The full variable domain, in which reference TRBV5-1 and TRBJ2-5 provide the parts outside the CDR3, is KAGVTQTPRYLIKTRGQQVTLSCSPISGHRSVSWYQQTPGQGLQFLFEYFSETQRNKGNFPGRFSGRQFSNSRSEMNVSTLELGDSALYLCASSLWRGGETQYFGPGTRLLVL.

This clone showed up just once. The rearrangement joins TRBV6-2 or TRBV6-3 to TRBJ1-3, with D uncertain. CDR1 is MNHEY, CDR2 SVGEGT, per germline. The CDR3 loop spans 13 amino acids. V dropped 6 bases and J dropped 2 bases, with 8 bases sitting between them. Here the CDR3 reads CASSEMPGNTIYF. The CDR3 coding sequence is TGTGCCAGCAGCGAGATGCCTGGAAACACCATATATTTT.

The CDR3 coding sequence is TGTGCCAGCAGTTTGTCGACAGGGATCTATGGCTACACCTTC. Translated, it gives CASSLSTGIYGYTF. The rearrangement joins TRBV27 to TRBJ1-2; 7 bases fit TRBD1. The V gene end was trimmed by 3 bases and the J gene end by 4 bases; junction bases not matched to a gene: 5. The germline gives CDR1 MNHEY, CDR2 SMNVEV (reference sequence). This CDR3 has 14 amino acids.